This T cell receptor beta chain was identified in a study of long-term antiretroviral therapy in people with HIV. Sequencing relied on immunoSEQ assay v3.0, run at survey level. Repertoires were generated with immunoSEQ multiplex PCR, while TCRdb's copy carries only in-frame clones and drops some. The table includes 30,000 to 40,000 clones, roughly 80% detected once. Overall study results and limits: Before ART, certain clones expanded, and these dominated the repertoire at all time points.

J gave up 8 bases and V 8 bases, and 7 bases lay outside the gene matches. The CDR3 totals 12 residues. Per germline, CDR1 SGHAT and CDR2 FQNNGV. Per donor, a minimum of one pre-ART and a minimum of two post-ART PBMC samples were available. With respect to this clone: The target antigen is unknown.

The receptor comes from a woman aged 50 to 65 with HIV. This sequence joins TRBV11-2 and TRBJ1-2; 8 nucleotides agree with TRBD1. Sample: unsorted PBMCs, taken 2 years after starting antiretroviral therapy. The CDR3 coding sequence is TGTGCCAGCGCAGGGGACAGGTTCGGCTACACCTTC. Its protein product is CASAGDRFGYTF.